This T cell receptor (beta chain) was identified in a study of regulatory and conventional T cells in RAG deficiency. V was trimmed by 3 bases and J by 4 bases, leaving 11 bases between them. CDR1 is SGHDT and CDR2 is YYEEEE in the germline V gene. This CDR3 comprises 14 residues. Data came from immunoSEQ multiplex PCR; TCRdb stores just in-frame clones and leaves some out. Seen here are around 30,000 clones, over 80% observed once, and the top ten hold roughly 5.2%. These sequences were also reported in another study, on regulatory T cells. That paper adds: Primers: 52 TRBV forward and 13 TRBJ reverse. Patient repertoires had restricted TRB V-J pairs and skewed V and J usage, most in Tregs.

The sample taken for sequencing was CD8+ T cells sorted from blood. The sequence derives from a human donor in good health. This chain joins TRBV5-6 and TRBJ2-1, with D perhaps assigned TRBD1 or TRBD2 (5 bases each). CDR3 region: CASSWDAEYNEQFF. The CDR3 region has the DNA TGTGCCAGCAGCTGGGACGCGGAATACAATGAGCAGTTCTTC.